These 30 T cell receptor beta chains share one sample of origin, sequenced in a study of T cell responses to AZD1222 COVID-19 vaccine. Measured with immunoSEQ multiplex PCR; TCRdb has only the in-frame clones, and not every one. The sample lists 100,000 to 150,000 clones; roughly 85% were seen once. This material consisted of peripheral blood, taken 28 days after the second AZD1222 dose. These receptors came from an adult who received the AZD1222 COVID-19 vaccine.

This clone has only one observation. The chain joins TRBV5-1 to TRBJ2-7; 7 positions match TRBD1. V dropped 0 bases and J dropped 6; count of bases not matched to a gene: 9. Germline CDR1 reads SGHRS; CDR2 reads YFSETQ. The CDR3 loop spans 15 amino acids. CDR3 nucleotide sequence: TGCGCCAGCAGCTTGGAGGCAGGGGGAGAGGGCGAGCAGTACTTC. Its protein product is CASSLEAGGEGEQYF.

The CDR3 DNA reads TGTGCCAGTAGTAGAACAGGTCCTGGTACCTACGAGCAGTACTTC. Translation: CASSRTGPGTYEQYF. The chain has TRBV19 and TRBJ2-7; the D gene is possibly TRBD1 (5 bases). The germline CDR1 and CDR2 sequences are LNHDA and SQIVND (reference sequence). V lost 4 bases and J 2 bases, leaving 15 bases between the germline ends. CDR3 length equals 15 residues.

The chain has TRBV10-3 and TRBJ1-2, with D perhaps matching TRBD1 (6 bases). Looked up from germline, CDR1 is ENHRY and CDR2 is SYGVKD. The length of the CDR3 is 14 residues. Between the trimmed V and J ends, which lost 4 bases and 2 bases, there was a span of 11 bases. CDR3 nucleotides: TGTGCCATCAGTGCCGCGGACAGAAACTATGGCTACACCTTC. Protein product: CAISAADRNYGYTF.

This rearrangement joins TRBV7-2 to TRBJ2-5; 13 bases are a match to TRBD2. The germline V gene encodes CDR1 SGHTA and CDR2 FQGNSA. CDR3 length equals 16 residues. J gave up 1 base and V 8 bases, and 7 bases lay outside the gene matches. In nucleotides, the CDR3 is TGTGCCAGCCAACTGGGACTAGCGGGGACCCAAGAGACCCAGTACTTC. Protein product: CASQLGLAGTQETQYF.

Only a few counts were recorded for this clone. CDR3 protein: CASSQPGQKADTQYF. The CDR3 coding sequence is TGTGCCAGCAGCCAACCGGGACAGAAGGCGGATACGCAGTATTTT. The chain combines TRBV14 with TRBJ2-3; TRBD1 matches at 7 bases. After removal of 2 bases from V and 6 bases from J, the junction contained 8 bases not matched to a gene. Germline CDR1 is SGHDN and CDR2 is FVKESK. CDR3 length: 15 residues.

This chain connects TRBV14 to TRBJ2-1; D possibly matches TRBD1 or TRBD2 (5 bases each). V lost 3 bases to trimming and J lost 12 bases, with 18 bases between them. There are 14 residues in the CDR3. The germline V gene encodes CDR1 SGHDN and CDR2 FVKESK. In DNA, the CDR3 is TGTGCCAGCAGCCAGCCGGGACCCCGAACGCGGCAGTTCTTC. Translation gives CASSQPGPRTRQFF.

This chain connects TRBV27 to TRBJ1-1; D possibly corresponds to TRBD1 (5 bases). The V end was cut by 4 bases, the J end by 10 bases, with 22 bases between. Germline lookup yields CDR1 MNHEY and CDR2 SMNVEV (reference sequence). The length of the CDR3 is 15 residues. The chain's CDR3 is CASSYTHLTANGAFF. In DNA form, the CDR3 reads TGTGCCAGCAGTTACACGCACCTGACAGCAAATGGAGCTTTCTTT.

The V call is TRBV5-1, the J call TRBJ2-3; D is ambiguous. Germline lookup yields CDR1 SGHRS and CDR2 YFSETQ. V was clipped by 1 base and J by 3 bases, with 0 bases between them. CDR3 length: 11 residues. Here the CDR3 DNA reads TGCGCCAGCAGCTTGACAGATACGCAGTATTTT. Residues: CASSLTDTQYF. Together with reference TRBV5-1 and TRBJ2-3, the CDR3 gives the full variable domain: KAGVTQTPRYLIKTRGQQVTLSCSPISGHRSVSWYQQTPGQGLQFLFEYFSETQRNKGNFPGRFSGRQFSNSRSEMNVSTLELGDSALYLCASSLTDTQYFGPGTRLTVL.

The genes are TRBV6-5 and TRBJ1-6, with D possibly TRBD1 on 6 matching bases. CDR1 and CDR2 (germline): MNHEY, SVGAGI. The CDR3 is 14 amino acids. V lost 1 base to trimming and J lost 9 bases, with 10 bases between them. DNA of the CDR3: TGTGCCAGCAGTTACTACAGGGTCAGTTCACCCCTCCACTTT. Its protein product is CASSYYRVSSPLHF.

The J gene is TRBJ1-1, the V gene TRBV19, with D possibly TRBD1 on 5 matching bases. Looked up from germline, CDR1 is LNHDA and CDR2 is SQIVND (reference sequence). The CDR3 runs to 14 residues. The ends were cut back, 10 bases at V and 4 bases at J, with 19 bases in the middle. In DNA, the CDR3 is TGTGCCACCCAATCCGGGGCTCCGGGCACTGAAGCTTTCTTT. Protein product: CATQSGAPGTEAFF.

The CDR3 DNA reads as TGTGCCAGCAAAACAGGGGAGGCTGAAGCTTTCTTT. It encodes CASKTGEAEAFF. This chain connects TRBV6-6 to TRBJ1-1, with 7 positions matching TRBD1. The CDR3 has 12 residues. Germline trimming cut 7 bases from V and 6 bases from J; bases unmatched to any gene: 5. Germline CDR1 MNHNY, CDR2 SVGAGI (reference sequence).

The CDR3 DNA is TGTGCCAGCAGCCAACCGGACCTTCAGGCTGGGAATTCACCCCTCCACTTT. Translated, it gives CASSQPDLQAGNSPLHF. The gene calls are TRBV4-2 and TRBJ1-6; no clear D gene. From germline, CDR1 is LGHNA and CDR2 YNFKEQ. The ends were cut back, 2 bases at V and 7 bases at J, with 18 bases in the middle. The CDR3 consists of 17 residues.

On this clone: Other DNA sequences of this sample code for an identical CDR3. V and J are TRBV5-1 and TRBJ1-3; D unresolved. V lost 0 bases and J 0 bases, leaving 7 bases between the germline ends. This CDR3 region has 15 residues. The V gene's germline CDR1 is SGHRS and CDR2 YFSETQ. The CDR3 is CASSLDGSSGNTIYF. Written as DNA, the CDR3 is TGCGCCAGCAGCTTGGACGGCAGCTCTGGAAACACCATATATTTT.

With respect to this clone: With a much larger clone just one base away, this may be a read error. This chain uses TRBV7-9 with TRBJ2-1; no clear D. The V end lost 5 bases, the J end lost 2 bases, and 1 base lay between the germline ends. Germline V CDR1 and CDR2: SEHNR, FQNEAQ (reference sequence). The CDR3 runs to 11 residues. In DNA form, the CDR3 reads TGTGCCAGCAGCCCCTACAATGAGCAGTTCTTC. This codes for CASSPYNEQFF.

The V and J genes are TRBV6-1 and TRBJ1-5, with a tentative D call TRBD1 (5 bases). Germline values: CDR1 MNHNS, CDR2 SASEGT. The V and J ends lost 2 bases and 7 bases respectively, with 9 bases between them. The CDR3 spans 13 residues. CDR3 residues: CASSEQGYQPQHF. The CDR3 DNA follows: TGTGCCAGCAGTGAACAGGGATACCAGCCCCAGCATTTT.

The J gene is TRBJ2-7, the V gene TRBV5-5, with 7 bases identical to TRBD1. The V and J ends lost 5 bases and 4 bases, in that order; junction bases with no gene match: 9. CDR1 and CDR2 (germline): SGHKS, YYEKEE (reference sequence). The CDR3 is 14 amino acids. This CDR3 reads CASRRQGLGYEQYF. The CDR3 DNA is TGTGCCAGCAGGAGACAGGGTCTCGGATACGAGCAGTACTTC.

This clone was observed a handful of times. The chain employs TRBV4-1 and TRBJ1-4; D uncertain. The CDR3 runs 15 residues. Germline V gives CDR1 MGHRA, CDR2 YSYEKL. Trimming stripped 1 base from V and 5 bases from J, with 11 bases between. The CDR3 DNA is TGCGCCAGCAGCCAAGGGGCAGGAGGGAATGAAAAACTGTTTTTT. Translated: CASSQGAGGNEKLFF.

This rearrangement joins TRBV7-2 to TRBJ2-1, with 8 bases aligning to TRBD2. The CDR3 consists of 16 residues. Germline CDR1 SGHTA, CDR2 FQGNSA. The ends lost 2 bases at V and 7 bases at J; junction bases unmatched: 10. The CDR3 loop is CASSLRIAGSGNEQFF. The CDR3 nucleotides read TGTGCCAGCAGCTTAAGGATAGCGGGGTCGGGAAATGAGCAGTTCTTC. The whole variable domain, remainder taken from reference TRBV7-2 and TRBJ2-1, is GAGVSQSPSNKVTEKGKDVELRCDPISGHTALYWYRQSLGQGLEFLIYFQGNSAPDKSGLPSDRFSAERTGGSVSTLTIQRTQQEDSAVYLCASSLRIAGSGNEQFFGPGTRLTVL.

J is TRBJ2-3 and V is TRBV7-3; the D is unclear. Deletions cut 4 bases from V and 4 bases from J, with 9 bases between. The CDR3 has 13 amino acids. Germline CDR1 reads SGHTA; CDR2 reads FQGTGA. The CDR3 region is CASSSLVPDTQYF. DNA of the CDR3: TGTGCCAGCAGCTCCCTAGTCCCAGATACGCAGTATTTT. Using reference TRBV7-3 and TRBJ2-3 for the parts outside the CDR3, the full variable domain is GAGVSQTPSNKVTEKGKYVELRCDPISGHTALYWYRQSLGQGPEFLIYFQGTGAADDSGLPNDRFFAVRPEGSVSTLKIQRTERGDSAVYLCASSSLVPDTQYFGPGTRLTVL.

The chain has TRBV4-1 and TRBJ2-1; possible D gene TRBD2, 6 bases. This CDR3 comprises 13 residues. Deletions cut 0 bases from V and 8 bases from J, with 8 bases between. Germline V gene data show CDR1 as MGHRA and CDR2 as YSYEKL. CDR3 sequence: CASSQELAYEQFF. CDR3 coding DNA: TGCGCCAGCAGCCAAGAACTAGCCTATGAGCAGTTCTTC.

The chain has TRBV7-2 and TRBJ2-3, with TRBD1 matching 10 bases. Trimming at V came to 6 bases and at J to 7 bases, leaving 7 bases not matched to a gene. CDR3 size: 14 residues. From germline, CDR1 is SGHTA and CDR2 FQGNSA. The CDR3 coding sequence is TGTGCCAGCAGGCCTGGACAGGGGGTAAATACGCAGTATTTT. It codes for CASRPGQGVNTQYF.

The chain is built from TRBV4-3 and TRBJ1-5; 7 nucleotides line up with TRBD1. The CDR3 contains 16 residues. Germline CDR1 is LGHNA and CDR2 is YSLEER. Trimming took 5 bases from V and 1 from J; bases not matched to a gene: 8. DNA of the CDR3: TGCGCCAGCAGCTCTTCGACAGGGCTGAGCAATCAGCCCCAGCATTTT. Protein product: CASSSSTGLSNQPQHF.

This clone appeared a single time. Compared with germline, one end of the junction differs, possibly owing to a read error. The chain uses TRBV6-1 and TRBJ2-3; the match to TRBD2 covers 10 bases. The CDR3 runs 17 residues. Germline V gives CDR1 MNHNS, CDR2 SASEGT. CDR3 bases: TGTGCCAGCAGTGGGTTGGGTAGCGGGGGGACTTTAGATGCGCAGTATTTT. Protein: CASSGLGSGGTLDAQYF.

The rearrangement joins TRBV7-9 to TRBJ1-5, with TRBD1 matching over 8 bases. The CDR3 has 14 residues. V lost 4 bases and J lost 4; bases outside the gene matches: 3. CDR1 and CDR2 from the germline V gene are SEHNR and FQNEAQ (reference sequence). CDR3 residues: CASSWTGTNQPQHF. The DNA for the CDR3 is TGTGCCAGCAGCTGGACAGGGACTAATCAGCCCCAGCATTTT. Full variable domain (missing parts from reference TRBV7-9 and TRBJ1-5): DTGVSQNPRHKITKRGQNVTFRCDPISEHNRLYWYRQTLGQGPEFLTYFQNEAQLEKSRLLSDRFSAERPKGSFSTLEIQRTEQGDSAMYLCASSWTGTNQPQHFGDGTRLSIL.

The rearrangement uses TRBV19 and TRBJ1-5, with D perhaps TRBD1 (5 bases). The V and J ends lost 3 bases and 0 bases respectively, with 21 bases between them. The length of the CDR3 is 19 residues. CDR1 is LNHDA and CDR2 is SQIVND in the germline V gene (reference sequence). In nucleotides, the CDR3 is TGTGCCAGTAGTATTAAACGGGACGGAAGAACGACTAGCAATCAGCCCCAGCATTTT. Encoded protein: CASSIKRDGRTTSNQPQHF.

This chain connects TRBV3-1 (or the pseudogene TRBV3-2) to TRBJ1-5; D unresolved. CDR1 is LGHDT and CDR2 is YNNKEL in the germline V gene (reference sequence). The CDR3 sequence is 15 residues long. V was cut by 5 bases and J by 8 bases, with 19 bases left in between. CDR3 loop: CASSESLRGREPQHF. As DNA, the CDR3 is TGTGCCAGCAGCGAAAGTCTCAGAGGGAGAGAGCCCCAGCATTTT.

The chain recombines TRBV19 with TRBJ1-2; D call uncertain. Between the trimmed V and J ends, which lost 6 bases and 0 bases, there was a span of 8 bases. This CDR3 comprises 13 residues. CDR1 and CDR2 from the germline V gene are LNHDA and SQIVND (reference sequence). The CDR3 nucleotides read TGTGCCAGTAGAAGCCCGACTAACTATGGCTACACCTTC. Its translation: CASRSPTNYGYTF.

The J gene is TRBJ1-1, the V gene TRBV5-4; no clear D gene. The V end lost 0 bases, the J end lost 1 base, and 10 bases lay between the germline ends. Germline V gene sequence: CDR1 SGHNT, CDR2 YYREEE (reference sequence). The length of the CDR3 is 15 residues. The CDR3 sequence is CASSLEPDPNTEAFF. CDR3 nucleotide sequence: TGTGCCAGCAGCTTGGAGCCAGACCCGAACACTGAAGCTTTCTTT.

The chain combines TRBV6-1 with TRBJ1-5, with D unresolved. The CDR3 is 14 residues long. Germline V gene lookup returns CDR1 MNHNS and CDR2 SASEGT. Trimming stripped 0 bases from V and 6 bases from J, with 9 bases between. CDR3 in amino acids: CASSEARFRQPQHF. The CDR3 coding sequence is TGTGCCAGCAGTGAAGCTCGGTTTCGTCAGCCCCAGCATTTT.

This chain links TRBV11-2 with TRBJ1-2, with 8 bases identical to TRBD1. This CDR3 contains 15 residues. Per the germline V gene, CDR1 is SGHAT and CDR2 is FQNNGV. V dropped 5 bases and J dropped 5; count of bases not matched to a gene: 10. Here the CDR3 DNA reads TGTGCCAGCAGCACGTCGGCGACAGGGGAATATGGCTACACCTTC. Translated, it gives CASSTSATGEYGYTF.